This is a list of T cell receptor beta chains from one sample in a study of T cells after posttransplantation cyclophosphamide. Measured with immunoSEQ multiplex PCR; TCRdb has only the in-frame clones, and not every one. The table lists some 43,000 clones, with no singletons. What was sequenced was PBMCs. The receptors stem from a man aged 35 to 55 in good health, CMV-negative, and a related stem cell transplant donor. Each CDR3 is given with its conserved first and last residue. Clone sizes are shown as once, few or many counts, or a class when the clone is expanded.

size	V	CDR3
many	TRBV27	CARGQGRGYGYTF
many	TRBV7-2	CASSAATQGSNQPQHF
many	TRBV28	CASSRDRELQPQHF
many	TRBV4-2	CASSLLRGEKLFF
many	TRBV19	CASSFTGSGANVLTF
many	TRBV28	CASTGVAGEDTQYF
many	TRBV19	CASSIDQGGRNEQFF
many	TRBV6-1	CASSEDRDAEAFF
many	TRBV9	CASGRGYQETQYF
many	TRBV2	CASRASEETQYF
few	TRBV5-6	CASSLGQGRTPLHF
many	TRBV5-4	CASSPGNYGYTF
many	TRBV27	CASKGGQVYEQYF
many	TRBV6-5	CASSWGTGKAQYF
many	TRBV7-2	CASSSTTGGGNQPQHF
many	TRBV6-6	CASSYEGGRSTEAFF
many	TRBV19	CASRTEDGYTF
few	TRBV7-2	CAIHSRDRGNYEQYF
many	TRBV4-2	CASSQDQGEDTDTQYF
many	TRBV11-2	CASSGRGGDTQYF
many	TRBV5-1	CASSAGTQTEQYF
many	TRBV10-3	CAISEQPGPGDEKLFF
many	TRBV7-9	CASSPAGQNEKLFF
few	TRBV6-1	CASTPSRGYGYTF
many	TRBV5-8	CASSLGAGSETQYF
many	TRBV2	CASSWVDSEPYNEQFF
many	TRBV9	CASSVEAGRGYEQYF
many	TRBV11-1	CASSVEGSYEQYF
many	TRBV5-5	CASSTGTGSYTGELFF
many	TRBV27	CASSFPGQYNEQFF
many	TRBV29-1	CSVETGNIQYF
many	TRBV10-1	CASSDGGSRDEQYF
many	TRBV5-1	CASSLASGDQETQYF
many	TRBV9	CASSVDPGWNEQFF
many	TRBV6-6	CASSYVQDTGELFF
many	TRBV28	CASSEPGLAVSYEQYF
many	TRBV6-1	CASSATGTSRETQYF
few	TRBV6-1	CASSGRGRVQETQYF
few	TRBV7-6	CASSLPLAGYQETQYF
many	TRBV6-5	CASRRVETQYF
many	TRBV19	CASSIPTTGLSYNEQFF
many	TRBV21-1	CASRIRGGELFF